A single sample gave rise to the 10 T cell receptor beta chains below, sequenced in a study of blood T cell repertoires in COVID-19. The data were produced by immunoSEQ multiplex PCR, yet TCRdb's version contains in-frame clones alone and is incomplete. The repertoire has almost 70,000 clones, roughly three quarters of them found once; the top ten carry roughly 44%. The specimen sequenced was peripheral blood. Receptors originate from a human donor in a cohort sampled during active COVID-19.

This rearrangement joins TRBV19 to TRBJ2-2; 9 bases are shared with TRBD2. The CDR3 covers 16 residues. Germline V gives CDR1 LNHDA, CDR2 SQIVND (reference sequence). V lost 6 bases and J lost 0; bases outside the gene matches: 5. The CDR3 region has the DNA TGTGCCAGTAGCCTACTAGCGGGTACGAACACCGGGGAGCTGTTTTTT. It codes for CASSLLAGTNTGELFF.

The J gene is TRBJ2-7, the V gene TRBV4-1; TRBD2 might be the D (6 bases). The germline gives CDR1 MGHRA, CDR2 YSYEKL. CDR3 length equals 16 residues. The germline V and J ends were trimmed by 1 base and 2 bases, with 15 bases remaining between them. CDR3 nucleotides: TGCGCCAGCAGCCAAGGTACCGGGACTGTAACCTACGAGCAGTACTTC. Translating it yields CASSQGTGTVTYEQYF.

The chain joins TRBV28 to TRBJ2-7; D perhaps matches TRBD2 (7 bases). This CDR3 has 15 amino acids. Deletions cut 3 bases from V and 7 bases from J, with 19 bases between. CDR1 is MDHEN, CDR2 SYDVKM, per germline. CDR3 coding DNA: TGTGCCAGCAGTTTGGGAGGGGGGGGTATGTGGGAGCAGTACTTC. Translation gives CASSLGGGGMWEQYF.

The rearrangement links TRBV4-1 to TRBJ1-5; D is ambiguous. CDR1 and CDR2 (germline): MGHRA, YSYEKL. V was cut by 0 bases and J by 5 bases, with 14 bases left in between. This CDR3 is built from 16 residues. The CDR3 DNA reads TGCGCCAGCAGCCAAGAAGGACGTAGGGAGGATCAGCCCCAGCATTTT. It specifies CASSQEGRREDQPQHF.

The rearrangement uses TRBV5-4 and TRBJ2-4; maybe TRBD1 (5 bases). Per germline, CDR1 SGHNT and CDR2 YYREEE (reference sequence). CDR3 length: 14 amino acids. V lost 0 bases and J 4 bases, leaving 8 bases between the germline ends. For the CDR3, the DNA is TGTGCCAGCAGCTTGGGACAGACTAAAAACATTCAGTACTTC. This codes for CASSLGQTKNIQYF. Together with reference TRBV5-4 and TRBJ2-4, the CDR3 gives the full variable domain: ETGVTQSPTHLIKTRGQQVTLRCSSQSGHNTVSWYQQALGQGPQFIFQYYREEENGRGNFPPRFSGLQFPNYSSELNVNALELDDSALYLCASSLGQTKNIQYFGAGTRLSVL.

The chain employs TRBV10-1 and TRBJ2-3; the match to TRBD1 covers 7 bases. V dropped 4 bases and J dropped 2; count of bases not matched to a gene: 3. Germline CDR1 reads WNHNN; CDR2 reads SYGVQD (reference sequence). CDR3 length equals 14 residues. CDR3 nucleotides: TGCGCCAGCAGTGTGAGGGGGCCCACAGATACGCAGTATTTT. Translating gives CASSVRGPTDTQYF.

This rearrangement joins TRBV5-6 to TRBJ1-1; D gene unclear. Trimming pared 1 base from V and 2 bases from J, leaving 6 bases between. Germline CDR1 SGHDT, CDR2 YYEEEE. This CDR3 is 13 amino acids long. CDR3: CASSLSLNTEAFF. CDR3 in DNA: TGTGCCAGCAGCTTGTCACTTAACACTGAAGCTTTCTTT.

V gene TRBV5-1 combines with J gene TRBJ2-2; perhaps TRBD2 as D (5 bases). Germline loops: CDR1 SGHRS, CDR2 YFSETQ. This CDR3 contains 16 residues. Trimming removed 4 bases from V and 3 bases from J, with 16 bases in between. CDR3 in DNA: TGCGCCAGCAGCCCCCCTGGTGGAGCGGACACCGGGGAGCTGTTTTTT. Translating gives CASSPPGGADTGELFF.

In the case of this clone: Compared with germline, one end of the junction differs, possibly owing to a read error. V gene TRBV7-8 combines with J gene TRBJ2-7; 7 positions match TRBD1. The CDR3 spans 13 residues. Germline-derived CDR1 and CDR2 are SGHVS and FQNEAQ. The CDR3 nucleotides read TGTGCCAGCAACTTAGGGGGCCGGGACGAGCAGTACTTC. This codes for CASNLGGRDEQYF.

This clone has more than one count but fewer than ten. The rearrangement uses TRBV4-1 and TRBJ2-5; 14 bases match TRBD2. This CDR3 contains 18 residues. CDR1 is MGHRA, CDR2 YSYEKL, per germline. V lost 1 base and J lost 2; bases outside the gene matches: 6. The DNA for the CDR3 is TGCGCCAGCAGCCAAGCCTTAGGACTAGCGGGAGGTCAAGAGACCCAGTACTTC. This encodes CASSQALGLAGGQETQYF.